The 13 T cell receptor beta chains below all came from one sample that was sequenced in a study of T cell repertoires in cytomegalovirus infection. TCRdb independently ran MiXCR on the reads; one entry per CDR3 protein. The table shows hundreds of thousands of distinct CDR3 sequences, with 8% to 10% occurring only once. Sequencing was done on a sample of PBMCs. The receptors originated from a human donor in good health (CMV status not recorded). Some clones in this sample may be carry-over from other donors' samples.

This clonotype was detected a few times. The chain links TRBV29-1 to TRBJ1-4; weak D call: TRBD1 (6 bases). The V and J ends lost 7 bases and 4 bases respectively, with 16 bases between them. The CDR3 spans 14 residues. Germline-derived CDR1 and CDR2 are SQVTM and ANQGSEA. CDR3 region: CSAKQGGVNEKLFF. The DNA for the CDR3 is TGCAGCGCCAAACAGGGCGGGGTTAATGAAAAACTGTTTTTT.

This clonotype has ten or more counts. This chain uses TRBV7-9 with TRBJ1-2, with D uncertain. The CDR3 length is 13 residues. The V gene's germline CDR1 is SEHNR and CDR2 FQNEAQ (reference sequence). Trimming took 5 bases from V and 9 from J, leaving 16 bases between them. CDR3 DNA: TGTGCCAGCAGCCCTCAAGGAGTGGCGAGCTACACCTTC. It specifies CASSPQGVASYTF.

This clonotype was observed at least ten times. The V and J genes are TRBV7-2 and TRBJ2-1, with a possible D match to TRBD2 (6 bases). The CDR3 has 16 residues. The ends were cut back, 7 bases at V and 0 bases at J, with 16 bases in the middle. The germline V gene has CDR1 SGHTA and CDR2 FQGNSA. The CDR3 sequence is CASMRGGKSSYNEQFF. CDR3 nucleotides: TGTGCCAGCATGCGGGGAGGCAAAAGCTCCTACAATGAGCAGTTCTTC.

This clonotype was picked up many times. V usage is TRBV3-1 and J usage is TRBJ2-3, with TRBD2 matching 9 bases. The germline V gene has CDR1 LGHDT and CDR2 YNNKEL (reference sequence). The J segment lost 2 bases and the V segment lost 4 bases, leaving 1 base of the junction unmatched. The CDR3 sequence is 14 residues long. In DNA form, the CDR3 reads TGTGCCAGCAGCCCTAGCGGGGCCACAGATACGCAGTATTTT. Amino acid sequence: CASSPSGATDTQYF.

This clonotype occurred many times. This sequence joins TRBV2 and TRBJ2-1; 11 bases line up with TRBD2. CDR3 length: 16 amino acids. Trimming at V came to 2 bases and at J to 8 bases, leaving 8 bases not matched to a gene. Looked up from germline, CDR1 is SNHLY and CDR2 is FYNNEI. Here the CDR3 reads CASSEQLAGGFDEQFF. CDR3 DNA sequence: TGTGCCAGCAGTGAACAGCTAGCGGGGGGTTTTGATGAGCAGTTCTTC.

This clonotype was seen only a few times. V is TRBV3-1 and J is TRBJ2-7; 11 positions match TRBD2. This CDR3 is 15 amino acids long. V was pared by 1 base and J by 6 bases, with 5 bases of the junction left unmatched. Germline V gene lookup returns CDR1 LGHDT and CDR2 YNNKEL (reference sequence). Here the CDR3 DNA reads TGTGCCAGCAGCCAAGGCGGACTAGCGGGTCTCGAGCAGTACTTC. Its translation: CASSQGGLAGLEQYF.

Many counts were recorded for this clonotype. This rearrangement joins TRBV6-5 to TRBJ1-5, with TRBD1 as a possible D gene (5 bases). V lost 6 bases to trimming and J lost 4 bases, with 7 bases between them. The CDR3 is 12 residues long. CDR1 and CDR2 (germline): MNHEY, SVGAGI. Written as DNA, the CDR3 is TGTGCCAGCAGACAGGCAAATCAGCCCCAGCATTTT. Translating it yields CASRQANQPQHF.

This clonotype showed up just a few times. The V and J genes are TRBV3-1 and TRBJ2-2; maybe TRBD2 (6 bases). CDR1 is LGHDT and CDR2 is YNNKEL in the germline V gene (reference sequence). The CDR3 loop spans 15 amino acids. V was cut by 4 bases and J by 1 base, with 10 bases left in between. CDR3 DNA sequence: TGTGCCAGCAGCCCCCGCGGGGTGAACACCGGGGAGCTGTTTTTT. Encoded protein: CASSPRGVNTGELFF.

This clonotype was counted many times. This chain connects TRBV7-2 to TRBJ2-3; 8 bases align to TRBD2. The junction had 3 bases not matched to a gene; V was cut back by 4 bases and J by 0 bases. This CDR3 comprises 15 residues. Germline V lookup: CDR1 SGHTA, CDR2 FQGNSA. In DNA form, the CDR3 reads TGTGCCAGCAGCTCCGGGGGGGTTAGCACAGATACGCAGTATTTT. It yields the protein CASSSGGVSTDTQYF.

Here the CDR3 reads CASSELGRGTLNYGYTF. Written as DNA, the CDR3 is TGTGCCAGCAGTGAATTGGGTCGCGGGACCCTAAACTATGGCTACACCTTC. The rearrangement uses TRBV2 and TRBJ1-2; weak D call: TRBD1 (5 bases). This CDR3 region has 17 residues. Trimming took off 2 bases at V and 2 bases at J, with 18 bases between the two ends. Per germline, CDR1 SNHLY and CDR2 FYNNEI.

This clonotype was detected many times. The rearrangement joins TRBV6-2 or TRBV6-3 to TRBJ2-7, with D hard to call. This CDR3 region has 17 residues. Trimming stripped 5 bases from V and 1 base from J, with 21 bases between. Germline V gene lookup returns CDR1 MNHEY and CDR2 SVGEGT. The CDR3 nucleotides read TGTGCCAGCAGTCCCGACGAGAGCATTCGGGTTTCCTACGAGCAGTACGTC. It is translated as CASSPDESIRVSYEQYV.

The chain couples TRBV29-1 to TRBJ2-1, with D tentatively TRBD1 or TRBD2 (6 bases each). The length of the CDR3 is 11 residues. Germline V gene data show CDR1 as SQVTM and CDR2 as ANQGSEA. The ends were cut back, 6 bases at V and 9 bases at J, with 12 bases in the middle. The CDR3 region is CSVPRGAEQFF. DNA of the CDR3: TGCAGCGTCCCTAGGGGGGCTGAGCAGTTCTTC.

This clonotype was seen many times. The chain links TRBV4-1 to TRBJ2-1; 8 nucleotides agree with TRBD2. The junction had 14 bases not matched to a gene; V was cut back by 3 bases and J by 10 bases. The CDR3 has 16 amino acids. CDR1 is MGHRA and CDR2 is YSYEKL in the germline V gene. The CDR3 DNA reads as TGCGCCAGCAGCCAGAGCAGCGGGGGTTACTTATCCGAGCAGTTCTTC. It encodes CASSQSSGGYLSEQFF.